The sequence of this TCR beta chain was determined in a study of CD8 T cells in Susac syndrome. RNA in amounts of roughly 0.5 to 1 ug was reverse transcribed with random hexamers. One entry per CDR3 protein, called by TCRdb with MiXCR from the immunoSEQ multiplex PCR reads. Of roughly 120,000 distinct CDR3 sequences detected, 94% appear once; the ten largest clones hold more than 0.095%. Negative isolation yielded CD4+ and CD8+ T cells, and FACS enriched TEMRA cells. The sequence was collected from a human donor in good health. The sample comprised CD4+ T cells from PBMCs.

CDR3 protein: CASSLLAGEGDEQFF. Here the CDR3 DNA reads TGTGCCAGCAGCTTGTTAGCGGGAGAAGGCGATGAGCAGTTCTTC. This chain joins TRBV7-9 and TRBJ2-1; 9 bases agree with TRBD2. The J segment lost 8 bases and the V segment lost 3 bases, leaving 8 bases of the junction unmatched. This CDR3 is 15 amino acids long. The V gene's germline CDR1 is SEHNR and CDR2 FQNEAQ (reference sequence).